The sequence of this TCR beta chain was determined in a study of T cell changes during pregnancy in multiple sclerosis. TCRdb's table, derived via immunoSEQ multiplex PCR, lists solely in-frame clones and lacks some. This table has tens of thousands of clones, roughly 93% appearing once. Trimming took off 6 bases at V and 2 bases at J, with 14 bases between the two ends. CDR1 is SQVTM, CDR2 ANQGSEA, per germline. The CDR3 has 13 residues. This chain joins TRBV29-1 and TRBJ2-7; D perhaps matches TRBD2 (6 bases). The sequences come from peripheral blood, collected after pregnancy. The sequence came from a female donor with multiple sclerosis, enrolled in a pregnancy study. CDR3 region: CSVTLGSPYEQYF. The CDR3 DNA follows: TGCAGCGTCACTCTCGGGAGCCCCTACGAGCAGTACTTC.